This T cell receptor (beta chain) comes out of a study of T cell clones after liver transplantation. Study information: Tolerant meant at least one year fully off immunosuppression without liver enzymes above twice normal. Study-level points and caveats: A larger donor-reactive than third-party decline suggested partial antigen-specific deletion. In two subjects, few donor cells limited the measurable donor-reactive repertoire.

Comments on this clone: Its antigen remains unidentified.

Sequencing used immunoSEQ multiplex PCR; TCRdb keeps in-frame clones, though not all of them. Here the sample spans around 30,000 clones, about 94% being singletons. Sequences were derived from CD8+ T cells from blood, sampled 12 months after liver transplant. The receptor was isolated from a human patient who received a liver transplant. Some T cells may possibly be graft donor cells.

The CDR3 loop is CASSAPRTGVRSSYNEQFF. DNA of the CDR3: TGCGCCAGCAGCGCACCTAGGACGGGAGTTCGAAGCTCCTACAATGAGCAGTTCTTC. The chain combines TRBV5-1 with TRBJ2-1; possible D gene TRBD2, 6 bases. The germline V gene has CDR1 SGHRS and CDR2 YFSETQ. This CDR3 has 19 residues. V was clipped by 4 bases and J by 0 bases, with 23 bases between them.